This T cell receptor (beta chain) was sequenced for a study of shared clonotypes between healthy human individuals. Study background: Used for every donor were three CD4 naive, three CD4 memory, two CD8 naive and one CD8 memory plate.

Assay: immunoSEQ multiplex PCR; the TCRdb copy retains only in-frame clones and omits some. The table lists hundreds of thousands of clones, just over 90% of them singletons. Naive CD8 cells lacked CD45RO, underwent positive selection for CCR7 and left out terminally differentiated effector memory CD45RA+ cells. As regards this clone: This sample also contains other DNA sequences that code for the same CDR3.

The CDR3 runs 13 residues. CDR1 SEHNR and CDR2 FQNEAQ come from the germline V gene (reference sequence). V shed 5 bases and J shed 0 bases, with 8 bases lying between them. This clonotype was sampled from a man in his thirties or forties in good health. Sequences were obtained from naive CD8+ T cells sorted from blood. The V and J genes are TRBV7-9 and TRBJ2-7; D may be TRBD2 (5 bases). DNA for the CDR3: TGTGCCAGCAGCGCCCGGGACTCCTACGAGCAGTACTTC. Translation: CASSARDSYEQYF.